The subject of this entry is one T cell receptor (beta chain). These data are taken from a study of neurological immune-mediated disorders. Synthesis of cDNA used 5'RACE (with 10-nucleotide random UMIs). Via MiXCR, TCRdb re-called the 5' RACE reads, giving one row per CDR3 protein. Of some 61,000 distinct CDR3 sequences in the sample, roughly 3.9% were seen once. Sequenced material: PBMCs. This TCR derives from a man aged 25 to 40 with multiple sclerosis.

As DNA, the CDR3 is TGTGCCAGCAGCTTAGCCTGGAGAAAGGGGGACTATGGCTACACCTTC. Its translation is CASSLAWRKGDYGYTF. The chain combines TRBV7-2 with TRBJ1-2; maybe TRBD1 (6 bases). This CDR3 is 16 amino acids long. Germline loops: CDR1 SGHTA, CDR2 FQGNSA. Trimming removed 0 bases from V and 3 bases from J, with 14 bases in between.